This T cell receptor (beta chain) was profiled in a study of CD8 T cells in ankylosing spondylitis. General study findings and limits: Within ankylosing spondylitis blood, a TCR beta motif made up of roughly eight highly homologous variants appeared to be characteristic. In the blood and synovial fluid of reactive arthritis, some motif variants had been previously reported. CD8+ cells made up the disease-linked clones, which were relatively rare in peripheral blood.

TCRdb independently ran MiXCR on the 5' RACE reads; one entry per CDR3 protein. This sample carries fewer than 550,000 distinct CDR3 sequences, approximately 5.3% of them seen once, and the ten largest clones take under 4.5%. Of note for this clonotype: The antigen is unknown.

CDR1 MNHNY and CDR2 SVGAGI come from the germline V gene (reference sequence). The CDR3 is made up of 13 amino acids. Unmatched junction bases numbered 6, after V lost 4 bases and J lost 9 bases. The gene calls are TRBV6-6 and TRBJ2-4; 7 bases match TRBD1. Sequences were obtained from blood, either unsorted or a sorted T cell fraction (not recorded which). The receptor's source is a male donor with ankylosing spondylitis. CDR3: CASSFHTGAIQYF. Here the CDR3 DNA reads TGTGCCAGCAGTTTCCACACAGGGGCCATTCAGTACTTC.